The 20 T cell receptor beta chains reported below all come from one sample, sequenced in a study of blood T cell repertoires in COVID-19. Clones were sequenced by immunoSEQ multiplex PCR, and TCRdb holds only the in-frame ones, with some missing. The sample holds about 280,000 clones; approximately 84% are singletons and the top ten take approximately 2.2%. The sequenced sample was peripheral blood. The receptor source for this set is a woman aged 25 to 39 who had recovered from COVID-19.

The genes are TRBV27 and TRBJ1-2; D perhaps matches TRBD1 (5 bases). This CDR3 has 14 amino acids. V dropped 0 bases and J dropped 3 bases, with 8 bases sitting between them. Germline V gives CDR1 MNHEY, CDR2 SMNVEV (reference sequence). As DNA, the CDR3 is TGTGCCAGCAGTTTATCGGGACTGTACTATGGCTACACCTTC. This sequence encodes CASSLSGLYYGYTF.

This chain uses TRBV2 with TRBJ2-3, with 11 bases fitting TRBD2. This CDR3 is 15 amino acids long. The J segment lost 1 base and the V segment lost 4 bases, leaving 1 base of the junction unmatched. Germline lookup yields CDR1 SNHLY and CDR2 FYNNEI. The CDR3 is CASSAGLAGTDTQYF. The CDR3 bases are TGTGCCAGCAGTGCGGGACTAGCGGGCACAGATACGCAGTATTTT.

This chain joins TRBV7-2 and TRBJ1-4; 10 nucleotides match TRBD1. The V gene's germline CDR1 is SGHTA and CDR2 FQGNSA. The CDR3 sequence is 15 residues long. The J segment lost 8 bases and the V segment lost 5 bases, leaving 8 bases of the junction unmatched. CDR3 protein: CASSLSTGGFEKLFF. CDR3 DNA: TGTGCCAGCAGCCTCTCGACAGGGGGCTTCGAAAAACTGTTTTTT.

The chain employs TRBV12-3 or TRBV12-4 and TRBJ1-2, with a tentative D call TRBD1 (6 bases). The CDR3 contains 13 residues. Between the trimmed V and J ends, which lost 5 bases and 6 bases, there was a span of 13 bases. The CDR3 reads CASSPWTVNGYTF. The CDR3 DNA reads TGTGCCAGCAGTCCCTGGACAGTGAATGGCTACACCTTC.

The chain uses TRBV4-2 and TRBJ2-1; D possibly corresponds to TRBD1 (5 bases). CDR1 is LGHNA, CDR2 YNFKEQ, per germline. The V gene lost 1 base and the J gene lost 0 bases, with 10 bases spanning the gap. The CDR3 has 16 residues. This chain's CDR3 is CASSQGRVFSYNEQFF. Here the CDR3 DNA reads TGTGCCAGCAGCCAAGGCAGGGTCTTCTCCTACAATGAGCAGTTCTTC.

V usage is TRBV4-3 and J usage is TRBJ2-7; possible D gene TRBD1, 5 bases. Trimming pared 0 bases from V and 5 bases from J, leaving 8 bases between. The CDR3 runs to 13 residues. The germline V gene has CDR1 LGHNA and CDR2 YSLEER. CDR3 in amino acids: CASSQDKGNEQYF. The CDR3 nucleotides are TGCGCCAGCAGCCAAGATAAGGGGAACGAGCAGTACTTC.

The V call is TRBV6-5, the J call TRBJ2-7; TRBD1 might be the D (6 bases). The germline V gene has CDR1 MNHEY and CDR2 SVGAGI. V was pared by 7 bases and J by 6 bases, with 16 bases between. The CDR3 is 13 residues long. The CDR3 protein is CASTGQRSGEQYF. CDR3 nucleotides: TGTGCCAGCACGGGACAACGTTCCGGCGAGCAGTACTTC.

The rearrangement joins TRBV11-2 to TRBJ2-3, with a weak D call TRBD1 (5 bases). There are 12 residues in the CDR3. CDR1 is SGHAT, CDR2 FQNNGV, per germline. Trimming took off 4 bases at V and 5 bases at J, with 7 bases between the two ends. CDR3 sequence (DNA): TGTGCCAGCAGCTCAACAGGAGATACGCAGTATTTT. Residues: CASSSTGDTQYF.

This clone was seen a few times. The rearrangement links TRBV5-1 to TRBJ1-2; TRBD1 matches at 8 bases. The V and J ends lost 1 base and 6 bases, in that order; junction bases with no gene match: 8. Germline V gene sequence: CDR1 SGHRS, CDR2 YFSETQ. The CDR3 contains 15 residues. The CDR3 sequence is CASSLQGARGDGYTF. Written as DNA, the CDR3 is TGCGCCAGCAGCTTGCAGGGGGCGCGAGGAGATGGCTACACCTTC.

The chain links TRBV6-5 to TRBJ1-4; a possible D gene is TRBD1 (6 bases). V lost 6 bases, J lost 3 bases, and 11 bases lay in between. In germline, CDR1 is MNHEY, CDR2 SVGAGI. The CDR3 is made up of 14 amino acids. The CDR3 region is CASSEDSSNEKLFF. CDR3 sequence (DNA): TGTGCCAGCAGCGAGGACAGCTCTAATGAAAAACTGTTTTTT.

J is TRBJ1-5 and V is TRBV5-1; the D gene is possibly TRBD1 (6 bases). Germline CDR1 is SGHRS and CDR2 is YFSETQ. The CDR3 totals 14 residues. V was cut by 5 bases and J by 7 bases, with 16 bases left in between. CDR3 protein: CASSEGDTNQPQHF. The CDR3 DNA sequence: TGCGCCAGCAGTGAGGGGGACACTAACCAGCCCCAGCATTTT. The whole variable domain, filled in from reference TRBV5-1 and TRBJ1-5, reads KAGVTQTPRYLIKTRGQQVTLSCSPISGHRSVSWYQQTPGQGLQFLFEYFSETQRNKGNFPGRFSGRQFSNSRSEMNVSTLELGDSALYLCASSEGDTNQPQHFGDGTRLSIL.

The chain combines TRBV27 with TRBJ2-7; 7 positions match TRBD1. The CDR3 length is 16 residues. V lost 6 bases to trimming and J lost 0 bases; unmatched junction nucleotides: 11. Germline CDR1 is MNHEY and CDR2 is SMNVEV (reference sequence). CDR3 residues: CASSYSATGSSYEQYF. CDR3 sequence (DNA): TGTGCCAGCAGCTACTCCGCGACAGGGAGCTCCTACGAGCAGTACTTC.

This clone occurred once. The chain uses TRBV4-1 and TRBJ2-7, with D uncertain. Germline V gene lookup returns CDR1 MGHRA and CDR2 YSYEKL. The CDR3 contains 14 residues. Deletions cut 1 base from V and 1 base from J, with 8 bases between. CDR3 sequence reads: CASSQVGGSYEQYF. The CDR3 DNA is TGCGCCAGCAGCCAAGTCGGCGGATCCTACGAGCAGTACTTC.

The chain employs TRBV5-4 and TRBJ2-2, with 8 bases fitting TRBD2. CDR1 and CDR2 from the germline V gene are SGHNT and YYREEE (reference sequence). CDR3 length: 18 amino acids. The V segment lost 1 base and the J segment 4 bases; nucleotides outside the gene matches: 12. The chain's CDR3 is CASSLQAGGPGGTGELFF. CDR3 bases: TGTGCCAGCAGCTTGCAGGCGGGGGGCCCCGGTGGCACCGGGGAGCTGTTTTTT.

The rearrangement links TRBV6-5 to TRBJ2-1; 8 nucleotides match TRBD2. Germline V gene lookup returns CDR1 MNHEY and CDR2 SVGAGI. J was trimmed by 3 bases and V by 6 bases; bases with no gene match: 4. The CDR3 length is 14 residues. CDR3 in amino acids: CASSAGTSYNEQFF. The CDR3 DNA reads TGTGCCAGCAGCGCCGGGACTAGCTACAATGAGCAGTTCTTC.

The chain has TRBV27 and TRBJ1-4; D may be TRBD1 (5 bases). The V gene's germline CDR1 is MNHEY and CDR2 SMNVEV (reference sequence). V lost 5 bases and J 5 bases, leaving 9 bases between the germline ends. This CDR3 spans 13 amino acids. The CDR3 DNA reads TGTGCCAGCAGTCCCCAGGGCAATGAAAAACTGTTTTTT. Protein: CASSPQGNEKLFF.

This clone was detected only a few times. The chain links TRBV30 to TRBJ1-5; D is unclear. CDR1 and CDR2 from the germline V gene are GTSNPN and SVGIG (reference sequence). This CDR3 is 12 amino acids long. V lost 0 bases and J lost 9, with 9 bases in between. This CDR3 reads CAWSVGGPPQHF. Here the CDR3 DNA reads TGTGCCTGGAGTGTAGGAGGTCCGCCCCAGCATTTT.

V usage is TRBV3-1 (or the pseudogene TRBV3-2) and J usage is TRBJ2-5; tentative D call: TRBD1 (6 bases). Germline loops: CDR1 LGHDT, CDR2 YNNKEL (reference sequence). The CDR3 runs 12 residues. Trimming removed 2 bases from V and 10 bases from J, with 11 bases in between. In DNA form, the CDR3 reads TGTGCCAGCAGCCAAACAGGGTCCAGCCAGTACTTC. Translation: CASSQTGSSQYF.

There are a few counts of this clone. The rearrangement joins TRBV11-2 to TRBJ1-1, with D perhaps matching TRBD1 (5 bases). V gave up 0 bases and J gave up 8 bases, with 13 bases separating them. The CDR3 loop spans 14 amino acids. Germline CDR1 and CDR2: SGHAT and FQNNGV. The CDR3 here is CASSLDPGRGEAFF. The CDR3 region has the DNA TGTGCCAGCAGCTTAGATCCAGGGAGGGGAGAAGCTTTCTTT.

V and J are TRBV2 and TRBJ2-7; 7 nucleotides agree with TRBD2. CDR1 is SNHLY, CDR2 FYNNEI, per germline. V lost 4 bases to trimming and J lost 3 bases; unmatched junction nucleotides: 3. This CDR3 has 13 residues. The CDR3: CASSGLAGYEQYF. CDR3 DNA: TGTGCCAGCAGTGGACTAGCAGGCTACGAGCAGTACTTC.